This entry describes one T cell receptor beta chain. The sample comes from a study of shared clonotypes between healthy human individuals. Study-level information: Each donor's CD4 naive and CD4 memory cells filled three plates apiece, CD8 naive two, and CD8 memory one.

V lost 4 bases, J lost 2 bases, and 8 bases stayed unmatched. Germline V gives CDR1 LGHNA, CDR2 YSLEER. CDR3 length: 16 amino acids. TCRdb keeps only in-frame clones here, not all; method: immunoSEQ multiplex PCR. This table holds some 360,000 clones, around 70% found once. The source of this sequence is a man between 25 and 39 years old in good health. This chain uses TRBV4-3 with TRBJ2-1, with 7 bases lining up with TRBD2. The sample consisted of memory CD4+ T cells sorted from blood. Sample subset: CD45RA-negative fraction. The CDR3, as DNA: TGCGCCAGCAGCCCCCCGGGAGGCGGAACCTACAATGAGCAGTTCTTC. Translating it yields CASSPPGGGTYNEQFF.